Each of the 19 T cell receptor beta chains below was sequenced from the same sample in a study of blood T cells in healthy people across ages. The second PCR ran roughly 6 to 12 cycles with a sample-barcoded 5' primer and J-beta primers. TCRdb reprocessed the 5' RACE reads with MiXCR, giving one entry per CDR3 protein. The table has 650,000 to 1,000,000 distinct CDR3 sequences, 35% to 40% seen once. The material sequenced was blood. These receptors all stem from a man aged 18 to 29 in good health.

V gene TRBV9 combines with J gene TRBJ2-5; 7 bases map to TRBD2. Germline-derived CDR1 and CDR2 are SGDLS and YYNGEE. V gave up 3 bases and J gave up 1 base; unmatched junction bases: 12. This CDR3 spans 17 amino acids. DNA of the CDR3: TGTGCCAGCAGCGGGCCGAGGCTAGCGGAGTCCCAAGAGACCCAGTACTTC. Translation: CASSGPRLAESQETQYF.

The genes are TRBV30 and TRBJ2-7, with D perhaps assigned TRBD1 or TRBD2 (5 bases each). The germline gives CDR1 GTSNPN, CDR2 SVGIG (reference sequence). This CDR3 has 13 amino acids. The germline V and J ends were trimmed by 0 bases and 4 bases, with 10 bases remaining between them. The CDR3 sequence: CAWSVGTEYEQYF. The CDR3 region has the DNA TGTGCCTGGAGTGTTGGGACGGAGTACGAGCAGTACTTC.

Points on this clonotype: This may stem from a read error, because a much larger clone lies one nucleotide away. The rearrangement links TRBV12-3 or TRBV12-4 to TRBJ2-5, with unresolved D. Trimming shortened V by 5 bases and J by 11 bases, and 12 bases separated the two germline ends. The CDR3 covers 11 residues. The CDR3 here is CASSPGSRQYF. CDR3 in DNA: TGTGCCAGCAGTCCCGGGTCAAGGCAGTACTTC.

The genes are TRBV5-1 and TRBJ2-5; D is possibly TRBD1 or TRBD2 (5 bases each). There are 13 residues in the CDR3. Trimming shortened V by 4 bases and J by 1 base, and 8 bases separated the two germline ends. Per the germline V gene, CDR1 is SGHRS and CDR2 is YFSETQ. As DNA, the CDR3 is TGCGCCAGCAGCATAGGGACCCAAGAGACCCAGTACTTC. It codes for CASSIGTQETQYF.

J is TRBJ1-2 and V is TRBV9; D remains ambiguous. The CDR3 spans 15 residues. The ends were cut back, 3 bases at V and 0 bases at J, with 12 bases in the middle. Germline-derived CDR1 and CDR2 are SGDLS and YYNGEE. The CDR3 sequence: CASSELGKTNYGYTF. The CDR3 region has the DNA TGTGCCAGCAGCGAATTAGGGAAGACTAACTATGGCTACACCTTC.

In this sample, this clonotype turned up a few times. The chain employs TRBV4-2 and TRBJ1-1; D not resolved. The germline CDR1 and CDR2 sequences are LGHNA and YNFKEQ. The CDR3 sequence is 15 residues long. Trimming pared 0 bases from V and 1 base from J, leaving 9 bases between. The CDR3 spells CASSQDLAENTEAFF. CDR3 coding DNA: TGTGCCAGCAGCCAAGATCTAGCCGAGAACACTGAAGCTTTCTTT.

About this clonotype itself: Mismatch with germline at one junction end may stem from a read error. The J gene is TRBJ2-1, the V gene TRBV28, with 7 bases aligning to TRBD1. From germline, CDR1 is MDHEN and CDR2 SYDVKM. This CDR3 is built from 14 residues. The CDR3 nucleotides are TGTGCCGGCAGCCCGGGACAGACCTACAATGAGCAGTTCTTC. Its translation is CAGSPGQTYNEQFF.

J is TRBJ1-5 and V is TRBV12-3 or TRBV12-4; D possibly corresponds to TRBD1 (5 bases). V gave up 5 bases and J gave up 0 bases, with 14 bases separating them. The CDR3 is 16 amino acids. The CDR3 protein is CASSPGTADSNQPQHF. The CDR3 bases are TGTGCCAGCAGTCCTGGGACGGCCGATAGCAATCAGCCCCAGCATTTT.

In DNA form, the CDR3 reads TGTGCCAGCAGCTTAGTTTTAAGGAGACAGGGGTTTGAAAAACTGTTTTTT. It encodes CASSLVLRRQGFEKLFF. The rearrangement joins TRBV7-2 to TRBJ1-4, with 8 bases identical to TRBD1. The CDR3 is 17 amino acids. CDR1 is SGHTA, CDR2 FQGNSA, per germline. V gave up 1 base and J gave up 7 bases; unmatched junction bases: 11.

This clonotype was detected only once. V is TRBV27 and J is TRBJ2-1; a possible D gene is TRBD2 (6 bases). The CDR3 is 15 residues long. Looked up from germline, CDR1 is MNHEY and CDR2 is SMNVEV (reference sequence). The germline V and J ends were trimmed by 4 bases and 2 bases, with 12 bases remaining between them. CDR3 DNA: TGTGCCAGCAGTTCCTCGGGACTCCCCTACAATGAGCAGTTCTTC. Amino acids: CASSSSGLPYNEQFF.

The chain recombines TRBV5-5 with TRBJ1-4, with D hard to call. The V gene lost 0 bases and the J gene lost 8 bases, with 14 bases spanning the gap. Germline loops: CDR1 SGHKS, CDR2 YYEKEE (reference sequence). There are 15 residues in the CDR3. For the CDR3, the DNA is TGTGCCAGCAGCTTGGGTAGGGATCTTGACGAAAAACTGTTTTTT. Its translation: CASSLGRDLDEKLFF.

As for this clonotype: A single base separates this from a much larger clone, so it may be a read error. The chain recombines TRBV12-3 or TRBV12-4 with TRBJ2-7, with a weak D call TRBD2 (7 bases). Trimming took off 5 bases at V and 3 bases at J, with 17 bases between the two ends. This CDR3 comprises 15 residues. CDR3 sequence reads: CASSAGAIGGYEQYF. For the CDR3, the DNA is TGTGCCAGCAGTGCGGGGGCTATTGGGGGCTACGAGCAGTACTTC.

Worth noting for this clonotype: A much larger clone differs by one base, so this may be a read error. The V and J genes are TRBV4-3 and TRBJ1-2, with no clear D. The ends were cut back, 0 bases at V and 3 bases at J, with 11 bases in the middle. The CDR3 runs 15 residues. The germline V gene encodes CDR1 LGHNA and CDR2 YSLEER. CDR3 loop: CASSQDWATDYGYTF. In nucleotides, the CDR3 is TGCGCCAGCAGCCAAGATTGGGCCACCGACTATGGCTACACCTTC.

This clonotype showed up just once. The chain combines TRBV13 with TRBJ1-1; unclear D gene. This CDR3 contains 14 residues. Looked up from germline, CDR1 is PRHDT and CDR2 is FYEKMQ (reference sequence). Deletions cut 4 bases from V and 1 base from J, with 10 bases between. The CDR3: CASSSDGENTEAFF. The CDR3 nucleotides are TGTGCCAGCAGCTCAGACGGGGAGAACACTGAAGCTTTCTTT.

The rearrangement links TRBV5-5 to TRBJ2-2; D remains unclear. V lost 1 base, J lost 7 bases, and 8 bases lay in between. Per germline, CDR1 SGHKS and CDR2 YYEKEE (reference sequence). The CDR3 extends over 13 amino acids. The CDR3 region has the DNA TGTGCCAGCAGCTTGTTATCTTACGGGGAGCTGTTTTTT. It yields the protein CASSLLSYGELFF.

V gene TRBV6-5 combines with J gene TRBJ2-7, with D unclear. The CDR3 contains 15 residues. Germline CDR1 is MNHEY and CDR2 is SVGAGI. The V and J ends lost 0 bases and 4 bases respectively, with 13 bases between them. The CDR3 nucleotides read TGTGCCAGCAGTTACTCCGGACCAAGAGCATACGAGCAGTACTTC. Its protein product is CASSYSGPRAYEQYF.

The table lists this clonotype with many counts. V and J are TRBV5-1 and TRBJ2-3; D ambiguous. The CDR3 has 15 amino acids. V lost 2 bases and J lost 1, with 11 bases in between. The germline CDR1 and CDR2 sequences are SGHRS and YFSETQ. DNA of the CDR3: TGCGCCAGCAGCTTAGTCGCGACTCGCACAGATACGCAGTATTTT. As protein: CASSLVATRTDTQYF.

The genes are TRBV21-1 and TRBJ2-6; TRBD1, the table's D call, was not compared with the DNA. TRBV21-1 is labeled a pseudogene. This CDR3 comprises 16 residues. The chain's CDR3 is CATLTGGPSGANVLTF. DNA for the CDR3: TGTGCCACCCTGACAGGGGGCCCCTCTGGGGCCAACGTCCTGACTTTC.

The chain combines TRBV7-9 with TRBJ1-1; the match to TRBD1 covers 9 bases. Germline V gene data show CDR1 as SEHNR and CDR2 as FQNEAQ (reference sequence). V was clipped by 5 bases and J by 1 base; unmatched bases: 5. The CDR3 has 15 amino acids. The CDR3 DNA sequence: TGTGCCAGCAGCCTAGGGGACAGGGAGAACACTGAAGCTTTCTTT. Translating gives CASSLGDRENTEAFF.